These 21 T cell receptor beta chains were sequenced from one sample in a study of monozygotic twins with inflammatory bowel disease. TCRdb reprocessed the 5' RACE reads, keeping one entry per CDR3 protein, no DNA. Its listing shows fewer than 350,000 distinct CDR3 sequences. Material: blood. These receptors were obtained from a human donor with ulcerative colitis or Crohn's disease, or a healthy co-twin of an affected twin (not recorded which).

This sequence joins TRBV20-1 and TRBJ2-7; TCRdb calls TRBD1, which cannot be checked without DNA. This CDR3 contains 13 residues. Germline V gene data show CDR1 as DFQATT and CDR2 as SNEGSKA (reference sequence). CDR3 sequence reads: CSALPTGVYEQYF.

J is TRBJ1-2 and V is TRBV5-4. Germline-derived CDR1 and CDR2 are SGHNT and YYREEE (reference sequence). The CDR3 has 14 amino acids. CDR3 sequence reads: CASSLNRANYGYTF.

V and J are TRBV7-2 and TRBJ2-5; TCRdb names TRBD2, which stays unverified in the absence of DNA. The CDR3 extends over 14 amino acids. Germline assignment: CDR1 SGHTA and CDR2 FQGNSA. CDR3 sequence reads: CASSSAIGGETQYF. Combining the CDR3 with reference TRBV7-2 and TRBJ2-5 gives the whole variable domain GAGVSQSPSNKVTEKGKDVELRCDPISGHTALYWYRQSLGQGLEFLIYFQGNSAPDKSGLPSDRFSAERTGGSVSTLTIQRTQQEDSAVYLCASSSAIGGETQYFGPGTRLLVL.

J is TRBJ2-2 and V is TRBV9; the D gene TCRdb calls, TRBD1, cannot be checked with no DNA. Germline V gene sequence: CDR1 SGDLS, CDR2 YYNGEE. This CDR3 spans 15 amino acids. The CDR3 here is CASSWGQGLDGELFF.

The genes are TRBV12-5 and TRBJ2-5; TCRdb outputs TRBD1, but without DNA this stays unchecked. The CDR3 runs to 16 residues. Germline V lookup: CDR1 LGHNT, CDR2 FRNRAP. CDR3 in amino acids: CASASAGAGRVETQYF.

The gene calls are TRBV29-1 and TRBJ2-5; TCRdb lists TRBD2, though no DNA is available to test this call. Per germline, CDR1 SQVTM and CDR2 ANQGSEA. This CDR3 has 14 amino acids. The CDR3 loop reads CSVAAAGAQETQYF.

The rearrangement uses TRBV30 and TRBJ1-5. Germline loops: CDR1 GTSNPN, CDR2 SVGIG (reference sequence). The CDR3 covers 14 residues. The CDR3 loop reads CAWSGVGLRQPQHF.

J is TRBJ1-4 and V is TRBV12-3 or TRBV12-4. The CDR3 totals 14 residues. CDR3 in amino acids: CASSADYSNEKLFF.

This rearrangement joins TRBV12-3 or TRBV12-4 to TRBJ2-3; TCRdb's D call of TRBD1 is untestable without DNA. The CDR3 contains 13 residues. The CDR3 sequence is CASSLVPRGTQYF.

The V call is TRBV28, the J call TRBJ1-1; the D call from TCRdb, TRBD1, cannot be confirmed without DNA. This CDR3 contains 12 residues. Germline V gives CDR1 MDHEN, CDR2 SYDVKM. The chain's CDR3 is CASSLTGLQAFF. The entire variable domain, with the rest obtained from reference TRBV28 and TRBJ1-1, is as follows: DVKVTQSSRYLVKRTGEKVFLECVQDMDHENMFWYRQDPGLGLRLIYFSYDVKMKEKGDIPEGYSVSREKKERFSLILESASTNQTSMYLCASSLTGLQAFFGQGTRLTVV.

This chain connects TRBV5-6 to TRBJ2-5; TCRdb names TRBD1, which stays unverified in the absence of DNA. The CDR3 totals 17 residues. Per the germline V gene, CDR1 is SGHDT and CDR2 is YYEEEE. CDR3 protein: CASSLGGARILQETQYF.

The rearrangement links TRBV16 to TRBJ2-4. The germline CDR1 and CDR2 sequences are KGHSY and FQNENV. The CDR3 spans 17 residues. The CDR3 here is CASSPQEIGNAKNIQYF. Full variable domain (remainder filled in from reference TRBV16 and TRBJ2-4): GEEVAQTPKHLVRGEGQKAKLYCAPIKGHSYVFWYQQVLKNEFKFLISFQNENVFDETGMPKERFSAKCLPNSPCSLEIQATKLEDSAVYFCASSPQEIGNAKNIQYFGAGTRLSVL.

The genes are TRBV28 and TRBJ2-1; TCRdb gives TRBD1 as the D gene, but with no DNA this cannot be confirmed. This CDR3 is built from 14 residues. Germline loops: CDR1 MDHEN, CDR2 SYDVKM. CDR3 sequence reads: CASSFRAGGNEQFF.

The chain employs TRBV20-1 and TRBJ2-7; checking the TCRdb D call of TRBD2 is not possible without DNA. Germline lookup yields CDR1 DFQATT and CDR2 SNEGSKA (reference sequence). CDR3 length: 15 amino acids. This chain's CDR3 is CSARAGEGRGDEQYF.

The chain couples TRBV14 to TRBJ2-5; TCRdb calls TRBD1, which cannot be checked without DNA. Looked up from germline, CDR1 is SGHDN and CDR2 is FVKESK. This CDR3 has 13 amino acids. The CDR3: CASSGQAYETQYF.

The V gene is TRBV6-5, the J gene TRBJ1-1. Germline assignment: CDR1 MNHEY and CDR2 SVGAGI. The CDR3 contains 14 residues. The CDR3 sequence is CASSYGQVDTEAFF.

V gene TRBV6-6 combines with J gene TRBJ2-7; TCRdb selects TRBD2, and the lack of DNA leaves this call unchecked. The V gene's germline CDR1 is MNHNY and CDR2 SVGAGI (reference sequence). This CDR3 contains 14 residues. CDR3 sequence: CASSPSGGSYEQYF.

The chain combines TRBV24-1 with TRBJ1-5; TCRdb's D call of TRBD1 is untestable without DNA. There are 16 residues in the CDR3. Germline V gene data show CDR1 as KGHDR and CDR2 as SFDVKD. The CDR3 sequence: CATSDPAAGGSQPQHF.

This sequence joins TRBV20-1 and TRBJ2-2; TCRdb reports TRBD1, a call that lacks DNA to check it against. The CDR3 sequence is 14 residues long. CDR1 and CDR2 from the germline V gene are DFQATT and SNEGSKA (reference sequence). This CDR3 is CSASRAGVTGELFF.

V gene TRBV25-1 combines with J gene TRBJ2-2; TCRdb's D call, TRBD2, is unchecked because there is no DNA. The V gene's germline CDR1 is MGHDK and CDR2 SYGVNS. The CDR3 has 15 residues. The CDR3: CASSEGSGKAGELFF.

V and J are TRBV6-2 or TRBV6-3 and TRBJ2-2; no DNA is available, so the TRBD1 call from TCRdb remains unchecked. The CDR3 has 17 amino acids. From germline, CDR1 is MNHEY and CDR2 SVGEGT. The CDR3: CASSSWTGTGRAGELFF.